Included here is one T cell receptor (beta chain) sequence, with context. Its antigen is undetermined. The repertoire was sequenced with immunoSEQ multiplex PCR; TCRdb's copy has only in-frame clones and lacks some. The sample has 43,000 or so clones, 92% seen once. This record comes from a study of cytomegalovirus exposure and HLA in healthy donors. Overall study results and limits: The study flagged 150 to 200 TCR beta chains as cytomegalovirus-associated. Subsequent analysis of the 120 or so validation repertoires found a tendency for first-cohort TCR clusters to co-occur.

The CDR3 runs 15 residues. Germline V gene lookup returns CDR1 MNHNY and CDR2 SVGAGI (reference sequence). Trimming shortened V by 2 bases and J by 6 bases, and 16 bases separated the two germline ends. The V gene is TRBV6-6, the J gene TRBJ1-1; TRBD1 might be the D (6 bases). The sequencing input was PBMCs. The receptor was derived from a man between 18 and 35 years old in good health and CMV-seronegative. The CDR3 region is CASSYRTVGPSEAFF. The DNA of the CDR3 is TGTGCCAGCAGTTACCGGACAGTAGGACCGTCTGAAGCTTTCTTT.